The subject of this entry is one T cell receptor beta chain. Trimming left V 5 bases short and J 5 bases short, with 13 bases between. The CDR3 sequence is 12 residues long. The germline V gene encodes CDR1 SQVTM and CDR2 ANQGSEA. This specimen comes from a study of T cells after somatic rescue of genetic block. The method was immunoSEQ multiplex PCR; TCRdb's version includes in-frame clones alone and lacks a portion of them. Of about 63,000 clones detected, about 90% appear once; the ten largest clones hold about 3%. The sequence derives from a man aged 35-49 years. The rearrangement links TRBV29-1 to TRBJ2-7, with D possibly being TRBD2 (5 bases). The sequencing input was peripheral blood mononuclear cells (PBMCs). CDR3 coding DNA: TGCAGCGTTTCGAGGGAAATGGACGAGCAGTACTTC. Its protein is CSVSREMDEQYF.